This T cell receptor beta chain emerged from a study of control samples from healthy donors and cancer patients. The CDR3 loop spans 14 amino acids. The V gene lost 2 bases and the J gene lost 0 bases, with 6 bases spanning the gap. CDR1 KGHSH and CDR2 LQKENI come from the germline V gene. Generated by immunoSEQ multiplex PCR, the TCRdb table keeps only in-frame clones and is missing some. Of around 68,000 clones listed, more than 80% are singletons. The specimen was PBMCs. V usage is TRBV18 and J usage is TRBJ2-3; D uncertain. The receptor comes from a woman between 45 and 65 years old with lung cancer. The CDR3 DNA follows: TGTGCCAGCTCACCAGGGATCAGCACAGATACGCAGTATTTT. As protein: CASSPGISTDTQYF.